This note documents a single TCR beta chain sequence. Its antigen is unknown. There are no base qualities to consult, and no much larger clone falls within one base. This specimen comes from a study of high-grade serous ovarian cancer treatment subgroups (dated by TCRdb to the early 2020s). Regarding the complete study: On average, sequencing produced approximately 13,000 reads and 7,000 or so unique TCR beta rearrangements for each sample. The study profiled TCR beta repertoires in high-grade serous ovarian cancer patients grouped by complete gross resection or neoadjuvant chemotherapy response under a laparoscopic triage algorithm. The cohort comprised about 30 patients: roughly 10 with no residual disease after primary surgery (R0), roughly 10 excellent NACT responders, and roughly 10 poor NACT responders. In total there were approximately 94 samples, since every patient provided one primary tumor sample and two metastatic tumor samples.

High-throughput TCR profiling via ImmunoSEQ was performed on the 90 or so tumor samples. On the study's bioinformatics: The repertoire diversity metrics included richness (unique productive sequences), clonality, evenness and relatedness, and the Bhattacharyya coefficient was used to measure similarity between samples. In a sensitivity analysis, TCRs with fewer than two reads were excluded, and consistent conclusions were obtained. TCRdb provides this immuneACCESS table in a form limited to in-frame rearrangements. Some clones are lacking; in checked studies, under half of them reflect an unresolved V gene, and why the rest are absent is not known. V and J calls and clone size are as listed in that table; D and trimming were resolved from the DNA. Across this sample there are roughly 5,400 clones, with roughly 69% seen only once. Approximately 16% of the sample is in the top ten clones. The CDR3 starts with the cysteine, ends with the phenylalanine, and has 15 residues. CDR3 DNA only is kept here, 45 bases in frame from base 1. V is pruned by 4 bases and J by 4 bases, leaving 9 bases of the junction without a gene match. CDR1 and CDR2 (SNHLY, FYNNEI) derive from the germline V gene.

Tumor samples were collected prior to definitive surgery or chemotherapy. Genomic DNA extraction was performed by the MD Anderson Biospecimen Extraction Resource, and TCR sequencing was carried out by the MD Anderson Cancer Genomics Laboratory. Study-wide conclusions, independent of this receptor: Neoantigen level correlated positively with TCR clonal relatedness, and copy number variation and mutation load from whole-genome sequencing showed a positive trend with TCR clonal relatedness. Because bulk tumor TCR sequencing provided no spatial information, insight into HGSC tumor complexity and diversity was limited. Repertoire similarity between tumors from the same patient ranged from roughly 0.11 to 0.8, while tumors from different patients showed almost no similarity. The TCR repertoire analyses centered on CDR3, leaving CDR1 and CDR2 unanalyzed.

This clonotype was obtained from a human donor with high-grade serous ovarian cancer. Sample: tumor tissue. Recombination connected TRBV2 to TRBJ1-1; TRBD1 lines up with 7 middle nucleotides. The DNA is as follows: TGTGCCAGCAGTGTCCACAGGGGATCTATCACTGAAGCTTTCTTT. Its protein is CASSVHRGSITEAFF.